This entry features one T cell receptor beta chain sequence. The ends lost 2 bases at V and 0 bases at J; junction bases unmatched: 13. The CDR3 spans 19 residues. The data are from a study of T-cell reconstitution after alpha-beta-depleted transplantation in children. Construction of the TCRbeta library involved unique molecular identifiers. TCRdb re-called the PCR reads through MiXCR, storing one row per CDR3 protein. The sample contains some 590,000 distinct CDR3 sequences, roughly a tenth of which appear only once. The sequence derives from a human donor who donated a stem cell graft to a child with acute myeloid leukemia. The sample was PBMCs from the stem cell graft donor, taken from the stem cell graft. V gene TRBV12-3 or TRBV12-4 combines with J gene TRBJ1-5; TRBD1 aligns across 7 bases. The CDR3 sequence is CASSLRWQGDQYSNQPQHF. The CDR3 nucleotides are TGTGCCAGCAGTTTACGCTGGCAGGGGGATCAGTATAGCAATCAGCCCCAGCATTTT.